The clone carrying this TCR beta chain has only one observation. Its antigen is still unknown. The CDR3 runs 14 residues. Germline CDR1 and CDR2: SEHNR and FQNEAQ (reference sequence). V gave up 5 bases and J gave up 1 base; unmatched junction bases: 2. This entry is derived from a study of type 1 regulatory T cells. The study's findings and limits: Compared with non-Tr1 cells, Tr1 cells showed a narrower TCR repertoire.

TCRdb ran MiXCR on the reads and lists one entry per CDR3 protein. The data show about 62,000 distinct CDR3 sequences, with 60% to 65% seen just once and less than 2% held by the top ten. Input material: cultured non-Tr1 T cells, either the whole culture or a sorted T cell fraction (not recorded which). This receptor was taken from a human donor in good health. The chain carries TRBV7-9 and TRBJ1-1, with 9 positions matching TRBD1. The CDR3 sequence is CASSPDRGNTEAFF. CDR3 DNA sequence: TGTGCCAGCAGCCCGGACAGGGGGAACACTGAAGCTTTCTTT.